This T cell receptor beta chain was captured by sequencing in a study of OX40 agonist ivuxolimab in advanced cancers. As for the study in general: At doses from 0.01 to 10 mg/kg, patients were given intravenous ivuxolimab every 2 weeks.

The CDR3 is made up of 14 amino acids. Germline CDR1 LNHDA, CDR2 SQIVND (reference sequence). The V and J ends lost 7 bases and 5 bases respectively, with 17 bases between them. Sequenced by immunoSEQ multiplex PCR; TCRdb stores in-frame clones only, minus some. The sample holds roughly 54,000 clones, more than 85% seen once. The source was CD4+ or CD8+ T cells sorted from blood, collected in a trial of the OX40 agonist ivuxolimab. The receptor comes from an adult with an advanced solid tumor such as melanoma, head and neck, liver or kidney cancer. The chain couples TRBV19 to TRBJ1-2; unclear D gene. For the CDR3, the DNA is TGTGCCAGTAATCCCCAGGCGATGGGATATGGCTACACCTTC. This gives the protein CASNPQAMGYGYTF.